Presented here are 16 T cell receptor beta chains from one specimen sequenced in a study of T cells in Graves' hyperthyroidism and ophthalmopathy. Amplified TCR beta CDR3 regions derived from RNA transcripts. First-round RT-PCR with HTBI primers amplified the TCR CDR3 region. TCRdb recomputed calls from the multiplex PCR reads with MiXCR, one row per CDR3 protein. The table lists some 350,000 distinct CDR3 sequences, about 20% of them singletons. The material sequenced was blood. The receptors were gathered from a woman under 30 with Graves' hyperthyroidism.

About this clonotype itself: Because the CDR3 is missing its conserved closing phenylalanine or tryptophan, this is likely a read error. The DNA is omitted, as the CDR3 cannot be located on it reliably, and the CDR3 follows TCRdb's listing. CDR3 in amino acids: CASSFDIMNTEAWL. The V gene is TRBV12-3 or TRBV12-4, the J gene TRBJ1-1. The CDR3 sequence runs 14 residues, both termini included.

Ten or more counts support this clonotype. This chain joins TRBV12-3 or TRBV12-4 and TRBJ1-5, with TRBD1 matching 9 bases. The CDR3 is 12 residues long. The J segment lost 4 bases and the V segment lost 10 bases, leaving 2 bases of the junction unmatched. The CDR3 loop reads CATGTGNQPQHF. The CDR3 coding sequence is TGTGCCACCGGGACAGGGAATCAGCCCCAGCATTTT.

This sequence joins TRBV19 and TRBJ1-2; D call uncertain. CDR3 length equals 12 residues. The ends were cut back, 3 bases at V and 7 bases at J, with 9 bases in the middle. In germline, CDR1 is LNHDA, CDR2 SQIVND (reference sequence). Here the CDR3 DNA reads TGTGCCAGTAGTATTATTTCGGGTGGCTACACCTTC. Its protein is CASSIISGGYTF.

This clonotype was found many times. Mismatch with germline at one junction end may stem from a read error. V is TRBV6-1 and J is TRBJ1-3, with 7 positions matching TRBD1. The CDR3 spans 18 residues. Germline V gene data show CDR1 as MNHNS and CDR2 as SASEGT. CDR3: CASSEAGWTGPSGNTIYF. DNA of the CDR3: TGTGCCAGCAGCGAAGCGGGGTGGACAGGACCCTCTGGAAACACCATATATTTT.

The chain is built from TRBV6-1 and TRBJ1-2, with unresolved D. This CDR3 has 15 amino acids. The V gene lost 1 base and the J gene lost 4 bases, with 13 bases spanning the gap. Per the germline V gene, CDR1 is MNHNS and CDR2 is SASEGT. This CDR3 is CASSEVTANSYGYTF. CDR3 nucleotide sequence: TGTGCCAGCAGTGAAGTCACCGCCAATAGCTATGGCTACACCTTC.

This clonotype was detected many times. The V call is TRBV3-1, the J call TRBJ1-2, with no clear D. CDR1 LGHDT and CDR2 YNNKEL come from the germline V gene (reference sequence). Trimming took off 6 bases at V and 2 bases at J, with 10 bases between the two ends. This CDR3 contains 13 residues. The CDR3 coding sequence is TGTGCCAGCAGTCCTAGGAGGAACTATGGCTACACCTTC. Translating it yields CASSPRRNYGYTF.

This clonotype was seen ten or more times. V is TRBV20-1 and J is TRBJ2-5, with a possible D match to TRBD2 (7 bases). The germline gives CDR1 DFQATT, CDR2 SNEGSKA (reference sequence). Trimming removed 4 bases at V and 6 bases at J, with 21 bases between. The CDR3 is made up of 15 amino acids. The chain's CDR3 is CSATLGGGALKTQYF. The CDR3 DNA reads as TGCAGTGCTACCCTGGGGGGGGGGGCCTTAAAGACCCAGTACTTC.

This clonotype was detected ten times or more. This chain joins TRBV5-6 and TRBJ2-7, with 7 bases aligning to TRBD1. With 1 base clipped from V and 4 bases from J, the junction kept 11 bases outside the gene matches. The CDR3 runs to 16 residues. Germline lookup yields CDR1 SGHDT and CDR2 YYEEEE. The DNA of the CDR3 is TGTGCCAGCAGCTTGTATCAGACAGGGAAATTTTACGAGCAGTACTTC. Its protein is CASSLYQTGKFYEQYF.

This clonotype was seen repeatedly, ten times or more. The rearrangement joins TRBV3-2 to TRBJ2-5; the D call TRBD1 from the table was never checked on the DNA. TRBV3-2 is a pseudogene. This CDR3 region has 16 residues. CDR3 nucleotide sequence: TGTGCCAGCAGCCTCGCTGGGGGCCCCACTCCAGAGACCCAGTACTTC. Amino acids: CASSLAGGPTPETQYF.

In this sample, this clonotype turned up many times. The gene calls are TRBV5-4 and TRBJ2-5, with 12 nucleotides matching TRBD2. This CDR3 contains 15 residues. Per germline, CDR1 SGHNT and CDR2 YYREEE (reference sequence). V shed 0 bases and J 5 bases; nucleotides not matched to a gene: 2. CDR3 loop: CASSLDTSGGETQYF. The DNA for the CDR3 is TGTGCCAGCAGCTTGGATACTAGCGGGGGGGAGACCCAGTACTTC.

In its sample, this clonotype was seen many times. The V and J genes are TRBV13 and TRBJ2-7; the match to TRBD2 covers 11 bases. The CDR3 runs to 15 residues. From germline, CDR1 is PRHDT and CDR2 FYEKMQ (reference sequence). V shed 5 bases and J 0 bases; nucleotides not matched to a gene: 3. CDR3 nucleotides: TGTGCCAGCAGCGTGGGACTAGCGGACTCCTACGAGCAGTACTTC. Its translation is CASSVGLADSYEQYF.

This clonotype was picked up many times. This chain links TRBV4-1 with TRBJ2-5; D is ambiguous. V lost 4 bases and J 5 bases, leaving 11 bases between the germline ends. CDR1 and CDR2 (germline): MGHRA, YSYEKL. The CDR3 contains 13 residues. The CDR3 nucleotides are TGCGCCAGCAGCCGACGATTAGGGGAGACCCAGTACTTC. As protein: CASSRRLGETQYF.

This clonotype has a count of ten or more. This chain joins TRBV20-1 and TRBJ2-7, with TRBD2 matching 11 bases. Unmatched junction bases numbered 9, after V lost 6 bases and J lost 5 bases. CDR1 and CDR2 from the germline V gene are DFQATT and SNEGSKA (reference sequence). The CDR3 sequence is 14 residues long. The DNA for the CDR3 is TGCAGTGCGATCGTACTAGCGGGGGTACACGAGCAGTACTTC. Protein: CSAIVLAGVHEQYF.

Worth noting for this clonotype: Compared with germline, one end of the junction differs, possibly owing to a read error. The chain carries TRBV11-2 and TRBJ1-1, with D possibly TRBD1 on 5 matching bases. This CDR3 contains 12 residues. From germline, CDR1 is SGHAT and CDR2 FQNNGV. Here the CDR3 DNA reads TGTGCCAGCAGCCCGCAGGGCACTGAAGCTTGCTTT. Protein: CASSPQGTEACF.

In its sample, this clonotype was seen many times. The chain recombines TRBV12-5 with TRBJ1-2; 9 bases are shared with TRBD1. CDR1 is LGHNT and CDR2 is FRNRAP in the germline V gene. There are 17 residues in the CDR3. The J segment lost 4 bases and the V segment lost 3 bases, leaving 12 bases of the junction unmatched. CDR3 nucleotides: TGTGCTAGTGGTTTTATTCCCAATCCGGGACAGGGCTATGGCTACACCTTC. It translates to CASGFIPNPGQGYGYTF.

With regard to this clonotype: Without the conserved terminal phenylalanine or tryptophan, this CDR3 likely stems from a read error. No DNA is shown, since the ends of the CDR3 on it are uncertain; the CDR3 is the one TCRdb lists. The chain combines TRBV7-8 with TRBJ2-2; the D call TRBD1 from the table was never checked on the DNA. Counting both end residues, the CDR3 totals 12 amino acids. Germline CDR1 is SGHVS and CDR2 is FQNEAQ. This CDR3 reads CASSGRAGELCL.